These 21 T cell receptor beta chains share one sample of origin, sequenced in a study of blood T cell repertoires in COVID-19. Sequencing used immunoSEQ multiplex PCR; TCRdb keeps in-frame clones, though not all of them. The sample consists of 200,000 to 250,000 clones, 80% to 90% of them appearing once. Material for sequencing was peripheral blood. The receptors derive from a woman over 75 with acute or convalescent COVID-19.

The chain's CDR3 is CASSLRTGAGEQYF. The CDR3 DNA sequence: TGTGCCAGTAGTCTCAGGACAGGGGCCGGCGAGCAGTACTTC. V and J are TRBV19 and TRBJ2-7; 9 bases line up with TRBD1. The J segment lost 6 bases and the V segment lost 5 bases, leaving 8 bases of the junction unmatched. The CDR3 consists of 14 residues. Germline V lookup: CDR1 LNHDA, CDR2 SQIVND (reference sequence).

This clone has a single count. The genes are TRBV10-3 and TRBJ2-2, with 8 bases fitting TRBD2. The ends lost 8 bases at V and 3 bases at J; junction bases unmatched: 5. This CDR3 has 14 amino acids. Looked up from germline, CDR1 is ENHRY and CDR2 is SYGVKD. The CDR3 DNA reads TGTGCCATCCGGGGGGGCGGGTACACCGGGGAGCTGTTTTTT. Its translation is CAIRGGGYTGELFF.

This chain connects TRBV19 to TRBJ1-1, with D unclear. This CDR3 spans 16 amino acids. The V end lost 4 bases, the J end lost 1 base, and 16 bases lay between the germline ends. Per germline, CDR1 LNHDA and CDR2 SQIVND (reference sequence). The CDR3 here is CASSKVAPPKNTEAFF. As DNA, the CDR3 is TGTGCCAGTAGTAAAGTTGCCCCTCCTAAGAACACTGAAGCTTTCTTT.

As concerns this clone: A junction boundary mismatches the germline segment, possibly from a read error. This chain links TRBV7-2 with TRBJ1-2, with 8 bases fitting TRBD1. The CDR3 is 12 residues long. Per germline, CDR1 SGHTA and CDR2 FQGNSA. CDR3 coding DNA: TGTGCCAGCAGCCCAGGACAGGGTGCCGCCTTCTTC. This encodes CASSPGQGAAFF. Filled out from reference TRBV7-2 and TRBJ1-2, the complete variable domain reads GAGVSQSPSNKVTEKGKDVELRCDPISGHTALYWYRQSLGQGLEFLIYFQGNSAPDKSGLPSDRFSAERTGGSVSTLTIQRTQQEDSAVYLCASSPGQGAAFFGSGTRLTVV.

This chain links TRBV28 with TRBJ2-1; 9 nucleotides match TRBD1. This CDR3 contains 16 residues. Trimming took 5 bases from V and 4 from J; bases not matched to a gene: 9. CDR1 is MDHEN and CDR2 is SYDVKM in the germline V gene. The CDR3 DNA reads TGTGCCAGCAGTCCGTTTTTCGGGACAGGGTACAATGAGCAGTTCTTC. This gives the protein CASSPFFGTGYNEQFF.

This sequence joins TRBV18 and TRBJ1-2; no reliable D call. CDR3 length equals 15 residues. V shed 2 bases and J shed 4 bases, with 14 bases lying between them. Per germline, CDR1 KGHSH and CDR2 LQKENI. The CDR3 nucleotides read TGTGCCAGCTCACCAAAGGCGCTGGAGGGCTATGGCTACACCTTC. Translation: CASSPKALEGYGYTF.

J is TRBJ1-2 and V is TRBV6-5, with 7 bases lining up with TRBD1. Germline loops: CDR1 MNHEY, CDR2 SVGAGI. Trimming removed 2 bases from V and 6 bases from J; junction bases left unmatched: 6. CDR3 size: 14 residues. The CDR3: CASSYGEGANGYTF. The DNA of the CDR3 is TGTGCCAGCAGTTACGGTGAGGGGGCGAATGGCTACACCTTC.

The chain combines TRBV11-2 with TRBJ1-4; TRBD1 might be the D (6 bases). The CDR3 is made up of 14 amino acids. With 0 bases removed from V and 7 bases from J, the gap between germline ends came to 9 bases. Germline V gene data show CDR1 as SGHAT and CDR2 as FQNNGV. CDR3 DNA sequence: TGTGCCAGCAGCTTAGACAGGGGCAGTGAAAAACTGTTTTTT. Protein sequence: CASSLDRGSEKLFF.

This clone was found a few times. The rearrangement links TRBV11-1 to TRBJ1-6; 7 nucleotides align to TRBD1. This CDR3 comprises 15 residues. CDR1 is SGHAT, CDR2 FQDESV, per germline (reference sequence). V trimming: 0 bases; J trimming: 10 bases; junction bases outside the gene matches: 6. The CDR3 coding sequence is TGTGCCAGCAGCTTAGCGACAGGGAAAGAATCACCCCTCCACTTT. Translating it yields CASSLATGKESPLHF.

This rearrangement joins TRBV19 to TRBJ2-3, with 10 positions matching TRBD2. Trimming took 2 bases from V and 1 from J; bases not matched to a gene: 3. Germline-derived CDR1 and CDR2 are LNHDA and SQIVND (reference sequence). The CDR3 is 16 amino acids. This CDR3 reads CASSILAGVGTDTQYF. Here the CDR3 DNA reads TGTGCCAGTAGTATACTAGCGGGAGTCGGCACAGATACGCAGTATTTT.

The chain carries TRBV6-5 and TRBJ1-2; 11 positions match TRBD1. The CDR3 totals 14 residues. Germline CDR1 MNHEY, CDR2 SVGAGI. Trimming at V came to 6 bases and at J to 9 bases, leaving 9 bases not matched to a gene. The CDR3 DNA is TGTGCCAGCAGGGAGTCAGGGACAGGGGGTAGCTACACCTTC. Its translation is CASRESGTGGSYTF.

The rearrangement uses TRBV4-3 and TRBJ1-4; TRBD1 matches 12 bases. The CDR3 sequence is 17 residues long. The J segment lost 5 bases and the V segment lost 3 bases, leaving 7 bases of the junction unmatched. From germline, CDR1 is LGHNA and CDR2 YSLEER. CDR3 DNA: TGCGCCAGCAGCCAGGGGACAGGGGGCGGGGGCAATGAAAAACTGTTTTTT. As protein: CASSQGTGGGGNEKLFF.

This CDR3 is CASSRGQGHGYTF. CDR3 DNA: TGTGCCAGCAGCAGAGGACAGGGCCATGGCTACACCTTC. The chain uses TRBV27 and TRBJ1-2; 8 positions match TRBD1. This CDR3 contains 13 residues. The ends lost 6 bases at V and 6 bases at J; junction bases unmatched: 6. Germline CDR1 and CDR2: MNHEY and SMNVEV (reference sequence).

The chain combines TRBV5-1 with TRBJ1-3; D is unclear. CDR1 is SGHRS and CDR2 is YFSETQ in the germline V gene. Trimming took 3 bases from V and 1 from J, leaving 8 bases between them. This CDR3 region has 14 residues. The chain's CDR3 is CASSSGISGNTIYF. The DNA for the CDR3 is TGCGCCAGCAGCTCCGGGATTTCTGGAAACACCATATATTTT.

The V call is TRBV19, the J call TRBJ1-4, with D tentatively TRBD1 (5 bases). The ends were cut back, 5 bases at V and 10 bases at J, with 29 bases in the middle. Germline CDR1 and CDR2: LNHDA and SQIVND (reference sequence). This CDR3 spans 18 amino acids. CDR3 sequence (DNA): TGTGCCAGTAGTCTGACTCCGCCCTCACCAGTTTCGCAGGGAAAACTGTTTTTT. This translates into CASSLTPPSPVSQGKLFF.

The CDR3 nucleotides read TGTGCCAGCAGTGACTTTGAGACTAGCGGGGCAGATACGCAGTATTTT. Protein sequence: CASSDFETSGADTQYF. V gene TRBV11-2 combines with J gene TRBJ2-3; 11 nucleotides agree with TRBD2. V was pared by 6 bases and J by 4 bases, with 9 bases of the junction left unmatched. CDR3 length equals 16 residues. Germline CDR1 and CDR2: SGHAT and FQNNGV.

The V call is TRBV11-3, the J call TRBJ2-7; perhaps TRBD2 as D (5 bases). Trimming took 1 base from V and 0 from J, leaving 10 bases between them. Per the germline V gene, CDR1 is SGHNT and CDR2 is YENEEA. The CDR3 loop spans 15 amino acids. The CDR3 sequence is CASSLGGISSYEQYF. The CDR3 DNA follows: TGTGCCAGCAGCTTAGGAGGGATCAGCTCCTACGAGCAGTACTTC.

This rearrangement joins TRBV11-3 to TRBJ2-4, with 8 bases matching TRBD1. Losses at the gene ends were 6 bases for V and 4 bases for J; bases not matched to a gene: 8. CDR3 length equals 15 residues. Germline CDR1 SGHNT, CDR2 YENEEA. The DNA of the CDR3 is TGTGCCAGCAGGGGCTTAACAGGGGGGAAAAACATTCAGTACTTC. This codes for CASRGLTGGKNIQYF.

The chain couples TRBV7-3 to TRBJ2-1; 9 bases line up with TRBD2. This CDR3 region has 13 residues. With V trimmed by 1 base and J by 8 bases, 0 bases remained unmatched. In germline, CDR1 is SGHTA, CDR2 FQGTGA. In nucleotides, the CDR3 is TGTGCCAGCAGCTTAATAGCGGGAGATGAGCAGTTCTTC. It translates to CASSLIAGDEQFF. Supplemented by reference TRBV7-3 and TRBJ2-1, the full variable domain reads GAGVSQTPSNKVTEKGKYVELRCDPISGHTALYWYRQSLGQGPEFLIYFQGTGAADDSGLPNDRFFAVRPEGSVSTLKIQRTERGDSAVYLCASSLIAGDEQFFGPGTRLTVL.

The V call is TRBV19, the J call TRBJ1-1, with TRBD1 matching over 8 bases. The V gene end was trimmed by 5 bases and the J gene end by 5 bases; junction bases not matched to a gene: 7. CDR1 is LNHDA and CDR2 is SQIVND in the germline V gene (reference sequence). This CDR3 is built from 14 residues. The CDR3 sequence is CASSPGTGVTEAFF. CDR3 sequence (DNA): TGTGCCAGTAGTCCCGGGACAGGTGTTACTGAAGCTTTCTTT.

The chain recombines TRBV11-2 with TRBJ1-4; 7 bases are shared with TRBD1. With 5 bases clipped from V and 6 bases from J, the junction kept 3 bases outside the gene matches. This CDR3 comprises 13 residues. Germline V lookup: CDR1 SGHAT, CDR2 FQNNGV. In DNA form, the CDR3 reads TGTGCCAGCAGCAGAACAGGGGATGAAAAACTGTTTTTT. This gives the protein CASSRTGDEKLFF.